This T cell receptor beta chain was identified during a study of OX40 agonist ivuxolimab in advanced cancers. Study-wide points: CD8+ T cells averaged more expanded clones than CD4+.

Autoimmune disease history or systemic immunosuppression disqualified patients. V was shortened by 4 bases and J by 5 bases, with 5 bases between the two germline ends. The CDR3 is 10 amino acids. The germline CDR1 and CDR2 sequences are SQVTM and ANQGSEA. Repertoires were generated with immunoSEQ multiplex PCR, while TCRdb's copy carries only in-frame clones and drops some. The sample holds over 100,000 clones, roughly nine tenths seen once. For this clone: Its antigen remains unknown.

The sample in question was CD4+ or CD8+ T cells sorted from blood, obtained in a trial of the OX40 agonist ivuxolimab. This chain connects TRBV29-1 to TRBJ2-5; no definite D call. This clonotype was obtained from an adult with an advanced solid tumor such as melanoma, head and neck, liver or kidney cancer. The CDR3 DNA reads TGCAGCGTTGCCCACGAGACCCAGTACTTC. Its protein is CSVAHETQYF.